Presented here are 17 T cell receptor beta chains from one specimen sequenced in a study of blood T cells in healthy people across ages. PCR was performed a second time for about 6 to 12 cycles using a sample-barcoded 5' primer and a J-beta primer mix. TCRdb redid the calling of the 5' RACE reads with MiXCR, one entry per CDR3 protein. This table holds 650,000 to 900,000 distinct CDR3 sequences, 60% to 80% found once. The source material was blood. These receptors were collected from a man in his thirties or forties in good health.

This clonotype was seen a handful of times. V is TRBV6-2 or TRBV6-3 and J is TRBJ2-5; D not certain. V lost 2 bases and J lost 2, with 3 bases in between. The CDR3 loop spans 12 amino acids. Germline V gene sequence: CDR1 MNHEY, CDR2 SVGEGT. CDR3 sequence: CASSYKQETQYF. The CDR3 DNA is TGTGCCAGCAGTTACAAACAAGAGACCCAGTACTTC.

The rearrangement links TRBV20-1 to TRBJ2-3; 10 bases match TRBD1. The CDR3 totals 16 residues. The J segment lost 3 bases and the V segment lost 5 bases, leaving 11 bases of the junction unmatched. Per the germline V gene, CDR1 is DFQATT and CDR2 is SNEGSKA (reference sequence). The CDR3 protein is CSAYPPGTGVTDTQYF. Written as DNA, the CDR3 is TGCAGTGCTTACCCTCCAGGGACAGGGGTGACAGATACGCAGTATTTT.

The chain links TRBV29-1 to TRBJ2-7; a weak D match, TRBD1 (6 bases). The germline CDR1 and CDR2 sequences are SQVTM and ANQGSEA. V was shortened by 0 bases and J by 2 bases, with 11 bases between the two germline ends. The CDR3 runs to 14 residues. The CDR3 region has the DNA TGCAGCGTTGAAGACAGGGGTGGTACCTACGAGCAGTACTTC. Its translation is CSVEDRGGTYEQYF.

J is TRBJ2-5 and V is TRBV11-2; 7 nucleotides line up with TRBD1. Germline V gene lookup returns CDR1 SGHAT and CDR2 FQNNGV. Trimming took 6 bases from V and 5 from J; bases not matched to a gene: 12. This CDR3 region has 15 residues. For the CDR3, the DNA is TGTGCCAGCAGTGAGGGGCGACAGGGATCGGAGACCCAGTACTTC. Amino acids: CASSEGRQGSETQYF. Using reference TRBV11-2 and TRBJ2-5 for the parts outside the CDR3, the full variable domain is EAGVAQSPRYKIIEKRQSVAFWCNPISGHATLYWYQQILGQGPKLLIQFQNNGVVDDSQLPKDRFSAERLKGVDSTLKIQPAKLEDSAVYLCASSEGRQGSETQYFGPGTRLLVL.

The J gene is TRBJ2-3, the V gene TRBV27; 16 bases match TRBD2. Germline V gives CDR1 MNHEY, CDR2 SMNVEV (reference sequence). The CDR3 extends over 18 amino acids. J gave up 6 bases and V 3 bases, and 9 bases lay outside the gene matches. The CDR3 sequence is CASSLAAGLAGGPDTQYF. The CDR3 DNA reads as TGTGCCAGCAGTTTGGCCGCGGGACTAGCGGGGGGGCCGGATACGCAGTATTTT.

This clonotype was observed a handful of times. The V and J genes are TRBV29-1 and TRBJ2-1; D is perhaps TRBD1 (5 bases). The CDR3 covers 12 residues. Germline lookup yields CDR1 SQVTM and CDR2 ANQGSEA. Trimming stripped 4 bases from V and 1 base from J, with 5 bases between. CDR3: CSVGQSYNEQFF. The CDR3 DNA reads as TGCAGCGTTGGACAGTCCTACAATGAGCAGTTCTTC.

The J gene is TRBJ1-2, the V gene TRBV27, with 8 positions matching TRBD1. Germline V gives CDR1 MNHEY, CDR2 SMNVEV (reference sequence). The V segment lost 1 base and the J segment 4 bases; nucleotides outside the gene matches: 5. This CDR3 has 15 residues. The CDR3 loop reads CASSLYQGAVYGYTF. The CDR3 DNA follows: TGTGCCAGCAGTTTATACCAGGGGGCGGTCTATGGCTACACCTTC.

This clonotype was counted only a few times. The chain links TRBV9 to TRBJ2-5, with 7 bases fitting TRBD2. The junction had 7 bases not matched to a gene; V was cut back by 6 bases and J by 5 bases. The CDR3 totals 13 residues. CDR1 is SGDLS, CDR2 YYNGEE, per germline. The CDR3: CASTSGEWETQYF. DNA of the CDR3: TGTGCCAGCACCAGCGGGGAGTGGGAGACCCAGTACTTC. Full variable domain (outside the CDR3, taken from reference TRBV9 and TRBJ2-5): DSGVTQTPKHLITATGQRVTLRCSPRSGDLSVYWYQQSLDQGLQFLIQYYNGEERAKGNILERFSAQQFPDLHSELNLSSLELGDSALYFCASTSGEWETQYFGPGTRLLVL.

The chain employs TRBV12-3 or TRBV12-4 and TRBJ2-7, with a possible D match to TRBD2 (6 bases). TRBJ2-5 explains the end of the DNA better; the J call may be wrong. There are 15 residues in the CDR3. CDR3 region: CASSWMTSVQETQYF. The CDR3 coding sequence is TGTGCCAGCAGTTGGATGACTAGTGTGCAAGAGACCCAGTACTTC.

The chain uses TRBV4-1 and TRBJ2-7; D perhaps matches TRBD1 (5 bases). Germline values: CDR1 MGHRA, CDR2 YSYEKL. The CDR3 is 17 amino acids. V shed 0 bases and J shed 2 bases, with 17 bases lying between them. The CDR3 region has the DNA TGCGCCAGCAGCCAAGAAAGCCCCCAACAGGCGCCCTACGAGCAGTACTTC. Translated: CASSQESPQQAPYEQYF.

This clonotype was counted between two and nine times. This sequence joins TRBV27 and TRBJ2-3; 11 nucleotides align to TRBD2. Trimming took 1 base from V and 6 from J; bases not matched to a gene: 9. CDR3 size: 17 residues. Germline CDR1 MNHEY, CDR2 SMNVEV (reference sequence). Here the CDR3 reads CASSLLGSGGAGDTQYF. CDR3 sequence (DNA): TGTGCCAGCAGTTTATTGGGTAGCGGGGGGGCGGGGGATACGCAGTATTTT.

With regard to this clonotype: Being one base from a much bigger clone, this may be a read error. The J gene is TRBJ2-3, the V gene TRBV9, with 8 bases identical to TRBD1. The DNA end is a closer match to TRBJ1-5, so the J assignment may be wrong. Per the germline V gene, CDR1 is SGDLS and CDR2 is YYNGEE. This CDR3 comprises 16 residues. The CDR3 coding sequence is TGTGCCAGCCGCGACACACCGGGACAGGGCAATCAGCCCCAGCATTTT. Residues: CASRDTPGQGNQPQHF.

J is TRBJ2-3 and V is TRBV12-3 or TRBV12-4; 10 positions agree with TRBD2. This CDR3 comprises 19 residues. Trimming cost V 1 base and J 6 bases; bases outside gene matches: 16. CDR3 residues: CASSLGSLAGAGAGDTQYF. In DNA, the CDR3 is TGTGCCAGCAGTTTAGGATCCCTAGCGGGGGCTGGGGCAGGGGATACGCAGTATTTT.

The V gene is TRBV5-1, the J gene TRBJ2-3; 8 nucleotides align to TRBD1. V lost 5 bases and J lost 3; bases outside the gene matches: 8. Germline CDR1 SGHRS, CDR2 YFSETQ. The CDR3 extends over 15 amino acids. CDR3 sequence: CASRMTGEETDTQYF. The DNA for the CDR3 is TGCGCCAGCAGGATGACAGGGGAAGAGACAGATACGCAGTATTTT.

A few counts support this clonotype. The J gene is TRBJ2-5, the V gene TRBV29-1; D might be TRBD1 (5 bases). Trimming cost V 0 bases and J 11 bases, with 22 bases left between them. The CDR3 length is 15 residues. The germline CDR1 and CDR2 sequences are SQVTM and ANQGSEA. CDR3 sequence reads: CSVEDHWVGDNKQYF. The CDR3 region has the DNA TGCAGCGTTGAAGATCACTGGGTAGGGGATAACAAGCAGTACTTC.

The gene calls are TRBV6-2 or TRBV6-3 and TRBJ2-1, with D perhaps matching TRBD1 or TRBD2 (5 bases each). V lost 2 bases to trimming and J lost 7 bases, with 18 bases between them. The CDR3 runs 16 residues. The germline V gene has CDR1 MNHEY and CDR2 SVGEGT. The CDR3, as DNA: TGTGCCAGCAGTTACGAACTGGACACAACTAGGAATGAGCAGTTCTTC. Its translation: CASSYELDTTRNEQFF.

The V and J genes are TRBV6-2 or TRBV6-3 and TRBJ2-4, with 8 bases lining up with TRBD2. The V segment lost 8 bases and the J segment 15 bases; nucleotides outside the gene matches: 12. The CDR3 runs 12 residues. Looked up from germline, CDR1 is MNHEY and CDR2 is SVGEGT. The CDR3 DNA sequence: TGTGCCAGCCGGCTTAGCGGGGAAACGACGTACTTC. Amino acid sequence: CASRLSGETTYF.